The 20 T cell receptor beta chains presented below share a single source sample, sequenced in a study of blood T cell repertoires in COVID-19 (TCRdb year 2020). The library was built by means of the immunoSEQ multiplex PCR assay. In its TCRdb copy, this immuneACCESS table keeps in-frame sequences only and misses some clones. Where compared with another copy, unresolved V genes explain less than half of these, and the others have no known cause. The sample table contains 200,000 or so clones; only one count was recorded for 60% to 80% of them. The top ten clonotypes cover 17% of the sample. Sequenced: peripheral blood. The receptors stem from a man aged 60 to 69 with active or convalescent COVID-19.

This chain joins TRBV5-1 and TRBJ1-5; 7 bases map to TRBD1. J was trimmed by 6 bases and V by 0 bases; bases with no gene match: 3. The germline CDR1 and CDR2 sequences are SGHRS and YFSETQ. This CDR3 contains 14 residues. The CDR3 region has the DNA TGCGCCAGCAGCTTGGGAGAGGGGGCTCAGCCCCAGCATTTT. Amino acids: CASSLGEGAQPQHF.

The chain recombines TRBV9 with TRBJ2-5; TRBD2 matches 8 bases. Trimming removed 0 bases from V and 1 base from J; junction bases left unmatched: 23. The CDR3 runs to 22 residues. Germline V gene lookup returns CDR1 SGDLS and CDR2 YYNGEE. The CDR3 spells CASSVAPSGQGGGLGTQETQYF. Here the CDR3 DNA reads TGTGCCAGCAGCGTAGCGCCGAGTGGGCAGGGTGGGGGACTAGGCACCCAAGAGACCCAGTACTTC.

The V gene is TRBV11-3, the J gene TRBJ2-7, with 7 bases fitting TRBD2. There are 14 residues in the CDR3. CDR1 and CDR2 (germline): SGHNT, YENEEA. Trimming at V came to 6 bases and at J to 2 bases, leaving 7 bases not matched to a gene. As DNA, the CDR3 is TGTGCCAGCAGTCCTAAGCGGGGAGCCTACGAGCAGTACTTC. Translated, it gives CASSPKRGAYEQYF.

This chain joins TRBV6-2 or TRBV6-3 and TRBJ1-5; TRBD1 matches 8 bases. Germline CDR1 reads MNHEY; CDR2 reads SVGEGT. The V gene end was trimmed by 0 bases and the J gene end by 2 bases; junction bases not matched to a gene: 12. The CDR3 runs to 19 residues. In nucleotides, the CDR3 is TGTGCCAGCAGTTACTCGCCGGTACAGGGGGTTTTGGGCAATCAGCCCCAGCATTTT. Its protein product is CASSYSPVQGVLGNQPQHF.

This chain connects TRBV5-4 to TRBJ1-2; D is perhaps TRBD1 (5 bases). The CDR3 consists of 13 residues. V lost 5 bases and J 2 bases, leaving 10 bases between the germline ends. Germline V lookup: CDR1 SGHNT, CDR2 YYREEE (reference sequence). CDR3 protein: CASSTAGNYGYTF. CDR3 nucleotide sequence: TGTGCCAGCAGTACAGCAGGGAACTATGGCTACACCTTC.

V is TRBV6-2 or TRBV6-3 and J is TRBJ1-1; possibly TRBD1 for D (5 bases). V was pared by 5 bases and J by 5 bases, with 18 bases between. The CDR3 consists of 15 residues. CDR1 is MNHEY, CDR2 SVGEGT, per germline. CDR3 in amino acids: CASSTAGYPVTEAFF. The CDR3 region has the DNA TGTGCCAGCAGTACCGCAGGGTATCCCGTAACTGAAGCTTTCTTT.

The rearrangement links TRBV2 to TRBJ2-1, with D possibly being TRBD1 (6 bases). V dropped 7 bases and J dropped 6 bases, with 19 bases sitting between them. From germline, CDR1 is SNHLY and CDR2 FYNNEI. The CDR3 is 15 amino acids. The chain's CDR3 is CASTLRGLGGNEQFF. The CDR3 coding sequence is TGTGCCAGCACCCTAAGGGGCCTAGGGGGCAATGAGCAGTTCTTC.

This clone was seen only a few times. CDR3 sequence (DNA): TGTGCCAGCAGCCCTAACACCGGGGAGCTGTTTTTT. This codes for CASSPNTGELFF. The chain carries TRBV3-1 (or the pseudogene TRBV3-2) and TRBJ2-2; D call uncertain. CDR3 length equals 12 residues. Germline CDR1 is LGHDT and CDR2 is YNNKEL (reference sequence). V lost 4 bases, J lost 2 bases, and 2 bases lay in between.

The CDR3 DNA sequence: TGTGCCAGCAGTGAATCAACTAGCGGGGCCTACAATGAGCAGTTCTTC. This codes for CASSESTSGAYNEQFF. This rearrangement joins TRBV25-1 to TRBJ2-1, with 10 bases that match TRBD2. V trimming: 1 base; J trimming: 2 bases; junction bases outside the gene matches: 2. Germline CDR1 reads MGHDK; CDR2 reads SYGVNS. The CDR3 has 16 amino acids.

The chain couples TRBV4-2 to TRBJ2-7, with TRBD2 matching over 8 bases. Germline V lookup: CDR1 LGHNA, CDR2 YNFKEQ. V shed 4 bases, J shed 0 bases, and the junction held 5 bases outside the gene matches. The CDR3 contains 15 residues. This chain's CDR3 is CASSREAGASYEQYF. In DNA form, the CDR3 reads TGTGCCAGCAGCCGAGAAGCGGGGGCCTCCTACGAGCAGTACTTC.

The chain has TRBV10-2 and TRBJ1-2, with 7 bases lining up with TRBD1. CDR1 and CDR2 from the germline V gene are WSHSY and SAAADI. The CDR3 loop spans 15 amino acids. Trimming took 2 bases from V and 7 from J; bases not matched to a gene: 10. This chain's CDR3 is CASSEDRVFLAGYTF. DNA of the CDR3: TGCGCCAGCAGTGAGGACAGGGTGTTTTTGGCTGGCTACACCTTC.

The chain carries TRBV28 and TRBJ1-3; tentative D call: TRBD1 (6 bases). Trimming took 4 bases from V and 3 from J, leaving 16 bases between them. Germline V gives CDR1 MDHEN, CDR2 SYDVKM. The CDR3 contains 16 residues. As DNA, the CDR3 is TGTGCCAGCAGTTCCCTCGGGAGGGGGATTGGAAACACCATATATTTT. It codes for CASSSLGRGIGNTIYF.

The chain combines TRBV5-4 with TRBJ2-5, with D perhaps TRBD2 (6 bases). CDR1 and CDR2 (germline): SGHNT, YYREEE (reference sequence). This CDR3 has 15 residues. Trimming took off 4 bases at V and 5 bases at J, with 18 bases between the two ends. The CDR3 sequence is CASSPGTGVGETQYF. CDR3 bases: TGTGCCAGCAGCCCGGGGACGGGGGTAGGGGAGACCCAGTACTTC.

J is TRBJ2-2 and V is TRBV5-4; 7 bases are a match to TRBD2. Trimming took 3 bases from V and 4 from J; bases not matched to a gene: 3. Germline V CDR1 and CDR2: SGHNT, YYREEE (reference sequence). CDR3 length equals 14 residues. The CDR3 nucleotides are TGTGCCAGCAGCTACCCTAGCGGCACCGGGGAGCTGTTTTTT. Protein sequence: CASSYPSGTGELFF.

The chain is built from TRBV18 and TRBJ2-1, with D possibly being TRBD2 (5 bases). Trimming removed 3 bases from V and 2 bases from J, with 11 bases in between. The CDR3 covers 15 residues. Per the germline V gene, CDR1 is KGHSH and CDR2 is LQKENI. The CDR3 coding sequence is TGTGCCAGCTCACCGTACGGACTGGCCTACAATGAGCAGTTCTTC. Amino acid sequence: CASSPYGLAYNEQFF. Complete variable domain (other parts from reference TRBV18 and TRBJ2-1): NAGVMQNPRHLVRRRGQEARLRCSPMKGHSHVYWYRQLPEEGLKFMVYLQKENIIDESGMPKERFSAEFPKEGPSILRIQQVVRGDSAAYFCASSPYGLAYNEQFFGPGTRLTVL.

This clone occurred a few times. This chain joins TRBV10-3 and TRBJ2-1; D is possibly TRBD2 (6 bases). Germline-derived CDR1 and CDR2 are ENHRY and SYGVKD. This CDR3 region has 14 residues. V lost 3 bases, J lost 7 bases, and 13 bases lay in between. CDR3 sequence (DNA): TGTGCCATCAGTGATAGGGCTGGGGGGAATGAGCAGTTCTTC. It encodes CAISDRAGGNEQFF.

The chain combines TRBV5-1 with TRBJ2-3, with 9 nucleotides matching TRBD1. Germline V gene lookup returns CDR1 SGHRS and CDR2 YFSETQ. J gave up 6 bases and V 3 bases, and 5 bases lay outside the gene matches. CDR3 size: 14 residues. This CDR3 is CASSWGQGDDTQYF. CDR3 nucleotides: TGCGCCAGCAGCTGGGGACAGGGTGATGATACGCAGTATTTT.

The chain carries TRBV4-1 and TRBJ1-4; D possibly corresponds to TRBD1 (5 bases). The CDR3 is 18 residues long. Germline CDR1 MGHRA, CDR2 YSYEKL. Deletions cut 0 bases from V and 7 bases from J, with 21 bases between. The CDR3 DNA reads as TGCGCCAGCAGCCAAGAGGCGGCGGGGCTTTCGACTCGTGAAAAACTGTTTTTT. The encoded protein is CASSQEAAGLSTREKLFF.

The chain employs TRBV10-1 and TRBJ2-7; TRBD2 matches 9 bases. The CDR3 covers 14 residues. Per the germline V gene, CDR1 is WNHNN and CDR2 is SYGVQD (reference sequence). V lost 8 bases and J lost 0; bases outside the gene matches: 5. CDR3 sequence reads: CASGTSQSSYEQYF. For the CDR3, the DNA is TGCGCCAGCGGGACTAGCCAAAGCTCCTACGAGCAGTACTTC.

This chain links TRBV2 with TRBJ2-1; TRBD2 agrees at 9 bases. Per germline, CDR1 SNHLY and CDR2 FYNNEI. J gave up 7 bases and V 4 bases, and 8 bases lay outside the gene matches. The CDR3 sequence is 15 residues long. The CDR3 here is CASSVGLAGYNEQFF. Here the CDR3 DNA reads TGTGCCAGCAGTGTGGGGCTAGCGGGGTATAATGAGCAGTTCTTC.